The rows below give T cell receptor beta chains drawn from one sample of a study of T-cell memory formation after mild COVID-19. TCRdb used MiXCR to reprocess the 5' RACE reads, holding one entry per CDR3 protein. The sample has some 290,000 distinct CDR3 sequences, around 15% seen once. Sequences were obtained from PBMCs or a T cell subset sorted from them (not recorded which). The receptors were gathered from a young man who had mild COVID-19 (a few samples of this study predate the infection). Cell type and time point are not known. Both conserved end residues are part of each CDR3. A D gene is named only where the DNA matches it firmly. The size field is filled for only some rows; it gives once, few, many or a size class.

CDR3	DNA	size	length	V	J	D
CASRNSGGPQETQYF	TGTGCCAGTAGGAATAGCGGGGGGCCACAAGAGACCCAGTACTTC	few	15	TRBV19	TRBJ2-5	TRBD2
CASSQEGGSSNQPQHF	TGCGCCAGCAGCCAAGAGGGCGGAAGTAGCAATCAGCCCCAGCATTTT	few	16	TRBV4-1	TRBJ1-5	NA
CASSRRIPPGDEQFF	TGTGCCAGCAGCCGTAGAATACCCCCCGGGGATGAGCAGTTCTTC	many	15	TRBV11-2	TRBJ2-1	NA
CASNPNTDTQYF	TGTGCCAGCAATCCTAACACAGATACGCAGTATTTT	few	12	TRBV6-6	TRBJ2-3	NA
CASSKEEKVSSGANVLTF	TGTGCCAGCAGCAAAGAAGAGAAGGTCTCCTCTGGGGCCAACGTCCTGACTTTC	NA	18	TRBV21-1	TRBJ2-6	NA
CSVTGSYEQYF	TGCAGCGTTACCGGTAGCTACGAGCAGTACTTC	NA	11	TRBV29-1	TRBJ2-7	NA
CASSLDQESGYTF	TGTGCCAGCAGCTTAGATCAGGAGTCGGGCTACACCTTC	NA	13	TRBV11-2	TRBJ1-2	NA
CASSQELETDTQYF	TGCGCCAGCAGCCAAGAACTAGAAACAGATACGCAGTATTTT	many	14	TRBV4-3	TRBJ2-3	NA
CAISVGGPQETQYF	TGTGCCATCAGTGTGGGGGGTCCCCAAGAGACCCAGTACTTC	NA	14	TRBV10-3	TRBJ2-5	NA
CASSLAWTEEQFF	TGTGCCAGCAGCTTGGCCTGGACTGAAGAGCAGTTCTTC	NA	13	TRBV5-6	TRBJ2-1	NA
CAITARNNNEQFF	TGTGCCATTACGGCCAGAAACAACAATGAGCAGTTCTTC	NA	13	TRBV27	TRBJ2-1	NA
CASQTGNTEAFF	TGCGCCAGCCAGACAGGGAACACTGAAGCTTTCTTT	few	12	TRBV10-2	TRBJ1-1	NA
CASSLRTDEQYF	TGTGCCAGCAGCCTCAGGACGGACGAGCAGTACTTC	few	12	TRBV7-9	TRBJ2-7	NA
CAISGLAGGLSSGANVLTF	TGTGCCATCAGTGGACTAGCGGGGGGACTCTCCTCTGGGGCCAACGTCCTGACTTTC	few	19	TRBV10-3	TRBJ2-6	TRBD2
CATSRGGSTDTQYF	TGTGCCACTTCCCGAGGGGGAAGCACAGATACGCAGTATTTT	few	14	TRBV27	TRBJ2-3	NA
CASISPGERGYTF	TGTGCCAGCATTTCCCCGGGAGAACGCGGCTACACCTTC	NA	13	TRBV6-5	TRBJ1-2	NA
CASRPGQTNKETQYF	TGCGCCAGCAGGCCGGGACAGACCAACAAAGAGACCCAGTACTTC	few	15	TRBV10-2	TRBJ2-5	TRBD1
CASSLGTGGRTYEQYF	TGCGCCAGCAGCTTGGGGACAGGGGGCAGAACCTACGAGCAGTACTTC	NA	16	TRBV5-1	TRBJ2-7	TRBD1
CASSFLGTGERKLFF	TGTGCCAGCAGCTTTTTAGGGACAGGGGAGAGAAAACTGTTTTTT	few	15	TRBV7-2	TRBJ1-4	TRBD1
CASSFLRGSSEAFF	TGTGCCAGCAGTTTTCTACGGGGTAGTAGTGAAGCTTTCTTT	many	14	TRBV28	TRBJ1-1	NA
CASSWESGESEQFF	TGTGCCAGCAGCTGGGAGAGCGGGGAGAGCGAGCAGTTCTTC	few	14	TRBV5-5	TRBJ2-1	TRBD2
CASSLVAGDEQFF	TGTGCCAGCAGCTTGGTAGCGGGGGATGAGCAGTTCTTC	NA	13	TRBV5-8	TRBJ2-1	TRBD2
CSARATSGGRGTGELFF	TGCAGTGCTAGAGCGACTAGCGGGGGGCGGGGCACCGGGGAGCTGTTTTTT	many	17	TRBV20-1	TRBJ2-2	TRBD2
CASSMPGQGPYGYTF	TGTGCCAGCAGCATGCCGGGCCAGGGGCCATATGGCTACACCTTC	NA	15	TRBV7-9	TRBJ1-2	NA
CASSFKFGGSTYEQYF	TGTGCCAGCAGTTTCAAGTTTGGAGGCAGTACCTACGAGCAGTACTTC	few	16	TRBV27	TRBJ2-7	NA
CASSLPQGGANVLTF	TGCGCCAGCAGCTTGCCTCAGGGGGGGGCCAACGTCCTGACTTTC	few	15	TRBV5-1	TRBJ2-6	NA
CASSLVGRFTGELFF	TGTGCCAGCAGCTTGGTCGGGCGTTTCACCGGGGAGCTGTTTTTT	NA	15	TRBV5-6	TRBJ2-2	NA
CASSQEPGPGGTQYF	TGCGCCAGCAGCCAAGAACCGGGACCTGGGGGGACCCAGTACTTC	many	15	TRBV4-3	TRBJ2-5	NA
CASSLEAWSGLAFF	TGTGCCAGCAGCTTAGAGGCATGGTCGGGGTTGGCTTTCTTT	NA	14	TRBV11-2	TRBJ1-1	NA
CASSHSGSADTQYF	TGTGCCAGCAGTCACAGCGGGAGTGCAGATACGCAGTATTTT	NA	14	TRBV6-1	TRBJ2-3	TRBD2
CASSMTGTTGEKLFF	TGTGCCAGTAGTATGACCGGGACCACGGGGGAAAAACTGTTTTTT	NA	15	TRBV19	TRBJ1-4	NA
CASSLDRHGEAFF	TGTGCCAGCAGCTTAGACCGCCACGGTGAAGCTTTCTTT	many	13	TRBV11-2	TRBJ1-1	NA
CASSRPGQNYGYTF	TGCGCCAGCAGCCGCCCGGGACAGAACTATGGCTACACCTTC	few	14	TRBV5-1	TRBJ1-2	TRBD1
CASSFGRKGNQPQHF	TGTGCCAGCAGTTTTGGTCGTAAGGGCAATCAGCCCCAGCATTTT	NA	15	TRBV12-3/TRBV12-4	TRBJ1-5	NA
CASSETAHPPLYGYTF	TGTGCCAGCAGTGAAACGGCACATCCTCCCCTGTACGGCTACACCTTC	few	16	TRBV2	TRBJ1-2	NA
CASSQVAVRRHDYEQYF	TGTGCCAGCAGCCAAGTAGCGGTCCGAAGACATGACTACGAGCAGTACTTC	few	17	TRBV3-1	TRBJ2-7	NA
CASSYPLPETQYF	TGTGCCAGCAGCTACCCTCTTCCAGAGACCCAGTACTTC	NA	13	TRBV7-9	TRBJ2-5	NA
CASSAHLGGEQFF	TGTGCCAGCAGTGCGCACCTCGGGGGTGAGCAGTTCTTC	many	13	TRBV12-3/TRBV12-4	TRBJ2-1	NA
CASSQDIGTGLYGYTF	TGCGCCAGCAGCCAAGATATCGGGACAGGTCTCTATGGCTACACCTTC	NA	16	TRBV4-3	TRBJ1-2	TRBD1
CASSLGQPGYNEQFF	TGTGCTAGCAGCCTAGGACAGCCTGGTTATAATGAGCAGTTCTTC	few	15	TRBV7-7	TRBJ2-1	NA
CASSYLGTGVGIQYF	TGTGCCAGCAGCTACCTCGGGACGGGGGTCGGCATTCAGTACTTC	NA	15	TRBV7-9	TRBJ2-4	NA
CASSSRTSPDTQYF	TGTGCCAGCAGCTCTCGGACTAGCCCGGATACGCAGTATTTT	few	14	TRBV9	TRBJ2-3	TRBD2
CASSVEPEPGNTEQFF	TGTGCCAGCAGCGTAGAGCCGGAACCGGGGAACACTGAGCAGTTCTTC	NA	16	TRBV9	TRBJ2-1	NA
CASRNAGQAGETQYF	TGCGCCAGCCGAAACGCTGGACAGGCCGGAGAGACCCAGTACTTC	NA	15	TRBV5-1	TRBJ2-5	TRBD1